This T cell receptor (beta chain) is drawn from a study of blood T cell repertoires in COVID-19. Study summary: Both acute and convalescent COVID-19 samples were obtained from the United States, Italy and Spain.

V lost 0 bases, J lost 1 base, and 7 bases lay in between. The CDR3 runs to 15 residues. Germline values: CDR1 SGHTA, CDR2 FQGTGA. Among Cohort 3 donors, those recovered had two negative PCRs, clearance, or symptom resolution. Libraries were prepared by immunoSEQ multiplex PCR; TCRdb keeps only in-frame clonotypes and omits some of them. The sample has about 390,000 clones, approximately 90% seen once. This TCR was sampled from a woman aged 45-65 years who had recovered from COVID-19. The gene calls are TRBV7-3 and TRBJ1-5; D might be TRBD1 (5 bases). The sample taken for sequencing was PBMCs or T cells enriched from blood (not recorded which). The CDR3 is CASSLTGGSNQPQHF. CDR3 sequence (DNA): TGTGCCAGCAGCTTAACGGGGGGGAGCAATCAGCCCCAGCATTTT.